The rows below give T cell receptor beta chains drawn from one sample of a study of neoadjuvant anti-PD-1 for oral cavity cancer. This table comes from immunoSEQ multiplex PCR, and its TCRdb copy is limited to in-frame clones, with some not included. The sample has about 15,000 clones; around 70% are singletons. This specimen consisted of PBMCs, obtained before nivolumab (anti-PD-1) treatment. Receptors originate from a person aged 40-85 years with oral cavity squamous cell carcinoma. CDR3s include the opening cysteine and the closing phenylalanine or tryptophan. The D gene is left open where the match is weak. Size is omitted from some rows. Given values are once, few, many or a class for expanded clones.

D gene | J gene | clone size | V gene | CDR3 protein | CDR3 DNA
. | TRBJ2-1 | . | TRBV11-3 | CASSLDQGGTGFPNEQFF | TGTGCCAGCAGCTTAGATCAAGGGGGTACGGGGTTCCCAAATGAGCAGTTCTTC
TRBD1 | TRBJ2-7 | . | TRBV11-3 | CASSVNNRGWLYEQYF | TGTGCCAGCAGCGTAAATAACAGGGGGTGGCTCTACGAGCAGTACTTC
. | TRBJ2-7 | . | TRBV4-1 | CASSQMTASYEQYF | TGCGCCAGCAGCCAAATGACGGCTAGCTACGAGCAGTACTTC
. | TRBJ2-7 | few | TRBV5-1 | CASRTSFYEQYF | TGCGCCAGCAGAACTAGCTTCTACGAGCAGTACTTC
. | TRBJ2-3 | . | TRBV9 | CASSSTDTQYF | TGTGCCAGCAGCTCCACAGATACGCAGTATTTT
. | TRBJ2-3 | . | TRBV30 | CAWSVGLELSTDTQYF | TGTGCCTGGAGTGTAGGCCTAGAACTTAGCACAGATACGCAGTATTTT
. | TRBJ1-2 | . | TRBV19 | CASKGEGVLPNYGYTF | TGTGCCAGTAAAGGCGAAGGGGTCCTACCCAACTATGGCTACACCTTC
. | TRBJ2-1 | . | TRBV5-4 | CASSSDLAGIWNEQFF | TGTGCCAGCAGCTCCGATCTCGCGGGGATTTGGAATGAGCAGTTCTTC
TRBD1 | TRBJ1-1 | . | TRBV29-1 | CSARDRGHTEAFF | TGCAGCGCTCGCGACAGGGGGCACACTGAAGCTTTCTTT
. | TRBJ1-4 | . | TRBV5-1 | CASSLALGSSEKLFF | TGCGCCAGCAGCTTGGCCTTAGGGAGTTCCGAAAAACTGTTTTTT
TRBD2 | TRBJ2-2 | . | TRBV27 | CASSHISLAGRVGELFF | TGTGCCAGCAGCCATATTTCGCTAGCGGGAAGGGTCGGGGAGCTGTTTTTT
. | TRBJ1-1 | once | TRBV6-5 | CASSYSRGTEAFF | TGTGCCAGCAGTTACTCGAGGGGCACTGAAGCTTTCTTT
TRBD1 | TRBJ1-2 | few | TRBV19 | CASTLTGTGNGYTF | TGTGCCAGTACCCTCACAGGGACAGGGAATGGCTACACCTTC
. | TRBJ2-7 | . | TRBV11-2 | CASSPIQGLDEQYF | TGTGCCAGCAGCCCCATACAGGGTTTAGACGAGCAGTACTTC
TRBD1 | TRBJ2-2 | . | TRBV7-3 | CASSAPYRDRIDTGELFF | TGTGCCAGCAGCGCTCCATACCGGGACAGGATCGACACCGGGGAGCTGTTTTTT
. | TRBJ2-1 | . | TRBV5-1 | CASSLASVSYNEQFF | TGCGCCAGCAGCTTGGCGTCAGTTTCCTACAATGAGCAGTTCTTC
TRBD2 | TRBJ2-2 | . | TRBV5-1 | CASSFGVRSGRTGELFF | TGCGCCAGCAGCTTTGGAGTGCGTAGCGGGAGGACCGGGGAGCTGTTTTTT
. | TRBJ1-1 | . | TRBV6-4 | CASSLTENTEAFF | TGTGCCAGCAGTTTGACAGAGAACACTGAAGCTTTCTTT
. | TRBJ1-1 | . | TRBV29-1 | CSARNTEAFF | TGCAGCGCTCGTAACACTGAAGCTTTCTTT
. | TRBJ2-2 | . | TRBV6-1 | CASSEAAGFFLDTGELFF | TGTGCCAGCAGTGAAGCGGCCGGGTTTTTCTTGGACACCGGGGAGCTGTTTTTT
. | TRBJ1-3 | . | TRBV6-5 | CASSYDSLSGNTIYF | TGTGCCAGCAGTTACGACTCCCTCTCTGGAAACACCATATATTTT
. | TRBJ1-5 | . | TRBV5-6 | CASSLGQSNQPQHF | TGTGCCAGCAGCTTGGGACAATCCAATCAGCCCCAGCATTTT
TRBD1 | TRBJ1-4 | . | TRBV5-1 | CASSWGDRNEKLFF | TGCGCCAGCAGCTGGGGGGACAGGAATGAAAAACTGTTTTTT
TRBD2 | TRBJ2-1 | . | TRBV13 | CASSWYSGGYNEQFF | TGTGCCAGCAGCTGGTATAGCGGGGGGTACAATGAGCAGTTCTTC
. | TRBJ2-1 | . | TRBV5-4 | CASSLGGHLNEQFF | TGTGCCAGCAGCTTGGGAGGACATCTTAATGAGCAGTTCTTC
. | TRBJ2-7 | . | TRBV5-1 | CASSGGTHEQYF | TGCGCCAGCAGCGGGGGTACCCACGAGCAGTACTTC
. | TRBJ1-3 | few | TRBV27 | CASSSVYGSLSGNTIYF | TGTGCCAGCAGTTCCGTCTATGGTAGCCTCTCTGGAAACACCATATATTTT
TRBD2 | TRBJ2-1 | few | TRBV7-6 | CASSLRPGLAPYNEQFF | TGTGCCAGCAGCTTGAGGCCGGGACTAGCGCCGTACAATGAGCAGTTCTTC
TRBD2 | TRBJ2-5 | . | TRBV4-1 | CASSQLTSGEETQYF | TGCGCCAGCAGCCAATTAACTAGCGGGGAAGAGACCCAGTACTTC
. | TRBJ2-1 | . | TRBV7-9 | CASSPDGRTYNEQFF | TGTGCCAGCAGCCCCGACGGCAGAACCTACAATGAGCAGTTCTTC
. | TRBJ1-1 | . | TRBV7-2 | CASSLGARSEAFF | TGTGCCAGCAGCTTAGGGGCCCGGTCTGAAGCTTTCTTT
. | TRBJ1-5 | . | TRBV19 | CASGWGQPQHF | TGTGCCAGTGGCTGGGGTCAGCCCCAGCATTTT
. | TRBJ2-3 | . | TRBV29-1 | CSVVVGGYTDTQYF | TGCAGCGTTGTCGTGGGGGGATACACAGATACGCAGTATTTT
TRBD2 | TRBJ2-1 | . | TRBV4-1 | CASSQGLAGFGEQFF | TGCGCCAGCAGCCAAGGACTAGCGGGATTCGGTGAGCAGTTCTTC
. | TRBJ2-7 | . | TRBV7-9 | CASTNSPLYEQYF | TGTGCCAGCACCAACAGTCCCCTCTACGAGCAGTACTTC
. | TRBJ1-5 | . | TRBV30 | CAWSVAGDQPQHF | TGTGCCTGGAGTGTGGCAGGGGACCAGCCCCAGCATTTT
TRBD2 | TRBJ2-1 | . | TRBV7-3 | CASSLLAGDVNEQFF | TGTGCCAGCAGCTTACTAGCGGGAGACGTCAATGAGCAGTTCTTC
. | TRBJ2-7 | . | TRBV19 | CASSGGTRSYEQYF | TGTGCCAGTAGTGGCGGGACCCGCTCCTACGAGCAGTACTTC
. | TRBJ2-2 | . | TRBV11-2 | CASSFDGNTGELFF | TGTGCCAGCAGCTTCGACGGGAACACCGGGGAGCTGTTTTTT
TRBD2 | TRBJ2-7 | . | TRBV30 | CAWSVGWEGSYEQYF | TGTGCCTGGAGTGTGGGGTGGGAGGGGTCGTACGAGCAGTACTTC
. | TRBJ2-4 | . | TRBV4-2 | CASSQDLGGPKNIQYF | TGTGCCAGCAGCCAAGATCTAGGGGGGCCAAAAAACATTCAGTACTTC
. | TRBJ2-1 | . | TRBV29-1 | CSVEDRGDRINEQFF | TGCAGCGTTGAAGATCGGGGGGACAGAATTAATGAGCAGTTCTTC
. | TRBJ1-5 | . | TRBV30 | CAWSVRRNQPQHF | TGTGCCTGGAGTGTAAGAAGGAATCAGCCCCAGCATTTT
TRBD1 | TRBJ1-1 | few | TRBV7-8 | CASSVTPGQGAKDAEAFF | TGTGCCAGCAGCGTAACCCCGGGACAGGGGGCGAAGGACGCTGAAGCTTTCTTT
TRBD2 | TRBJ2-3 | once | TRBV10-3 | CAISESHGSGGGTDTQYF | TGTGCCATCAGTGAGTCCCATGGTAGCGGGGGGGGCACAGATACGCAGTATTTT
TRBD1 | TRBJ1-4 | few | TRBV27 | CASRIYPGTANEKLFF | TGTGCCAGCAGGATATACCCTGGGACAGCTAATGAAAAACTGTTTTTT
TRBD1 | TRBJ2-3 | . | TRBV5-1 | CASSLGQGADTQYF | TGCGCCAGCAGCTTAGGACAGGGGGCAGATACGCAGTATTTT
TRBD2 | TRBJ2-1 | . | TRBV10-2 | CASSDLTSGSSYNEQFF | TGCGCCAGCAGTGACTTGACTAGCGGGAGTTCCTACAATGAGCAGTTCTTC
TRBD1 | TRBJ1-5 | . | TRBV2 | CATDRGYSNQPQHF | TGTGCCACCGACAGGGGTTATAGCAATCAGCCCCAGCATTTT
TRBD2 | TRBJ2-3 | . | TRBV29-1 | CSAGTSSADTQYF | TGCAGCGCCGGGACTAGCTCGGCAGATACGCAGTATTTT
TRBD1 | TRBJ2-2 | . | TRBV7-3 | CASSSDRWSRELFF | TGTGCCAGCAGCTCGGACAGGTGGAGCAGGGAGCTGTTTTTT